This TCR beta chain is from a study of CD8+CD57+ T cells in acquired aplastic anemia. About the study: Average DNA yield from sorted CD4+ and CD8+ cells was around 3.2 ug. Roughly 10.8 million reads were obtained on average for healthy donor CD4+ cells. Findings of the study overall: Sharing between patients and controls was observed for around 30 CD8+ CDR3 sequences. Statistical testing detected no significant gap in CD8+ Simpson's diversity between patients and controls.

This clonotype was recorded many times. No antigen is known for it. The V gene lost 1 base and the J gene lost 4 bases, with 9 bases spanning the gap. The V gene's germline CDR1 is SGHDT and CDR2 YYEEEE. The CDR3 runs 14 residues. Genomic DNA served as template for TCR beta VDJ and CDR3 profiling. From the reads, TCRdb called clonotypes with MiXCR, one entry per CDR3 protein. The top ten hold approximately 2.9% of the sample, which has some 190,000 distinct CDR3 sequences, roughly half seen once. Sequencing was done on a sample of sorted CD4+, CD8+, or CD8+CD57+ T cells (not recorded which) from PBMCs. The rearrangement joins TRBV5-6 to TRBJ2-1; D perhaps matches TRBD1 (6 bases). The receptor comes from a human donor in good health. CDR3 region: CASSLRTAYNEQFF. The CDR3 nucleotides read TGTGCCAGCAGCTTGAGGACAGCATACAATGAGCAGTTCTTC. The whole variable domain, filled in from reference TRBV5-6 and TRBJ2-1, reads DAGVTQSPTHLIKTRGQQVTLRCSPKSGHDTVSWYQQALGQGPQFIFQYYEEEERQRGNFPDRFSGHQFPNYSSELNVNALLLGDSALYLCASSLRTAYNEQFFGPGTRLTVL.